This passage covers 7 T cell receptor beta chains from one sample sequenced in a study of blood T cells in healthy people across ages. With a J-beta primer mix and a sample-barcoded 5' primer, a second PCR ran roughly 6 to 12 cycles. TCRdb processed the 5' RACE reads anew with MiXCR; each CDR3 protein has one entry. The sample includes nearly 800,000 distinct CDR3 sequences, 25% of them seen just once. These records were also assigned to another study, of T cells of mothers and their children.

Input material: blood. The receptors stem from a boy aged 10-17 years in good health.

V and J are TRBV15 and TRBJ2-3; D uncertain. This CDR3 region has 13 residues. V gave up 3 bases and J gave up 2 bases, with 6 bases separating them. Germline V CDR1 and CDR2: LNHNV, YYDKDF (reference sequence). The CDR3 is CATSRETTDTQYF. DNA of the CDR3: TGTGCCACCAGCAGGGAGACCACAGATACGCAGTATTTT.

The rearrangement uses TRBV12-3 or TRBV12-4 and TRBJ1-4; D possibly corresponds to TRBD1 (6 bases). This CDR3 is 15 amino acids long. The germline V and J ends were trimmed by 5 bases and 8 bases, with 18 bases remaining between them. CDR3 nucleotide sequence: TGTGCCAGCAGTCCGACCGGGGGCCTCCGAGAAAAACTGTTTTTT. Protein sequence: CASSPTGGLREKLFF.

V is TRBV4-3 and J is TRBJ2-2; 7 bases agree with TRBD2. The CDR3 has 15 amino acids. V lost 1 base, J lost 6 bases, and 5 bases stayed unmatched. Germline V gives CDR1 LGHNA, CDR2 YSLEER. The CDR3 sequence: CASSQARGVAGELFF. The CDR3 coding sequence is TGCGCCAGCAGCCAAGCTCGGGGGGTTGCCGGGGAGCTGTTTTTT.

This chain joins TRBV2 and TRBJ2-3, with TRBD2 matching over 12 bases. CDR1 and CDR2 (germline): SNHLY, FYNNEI. The CDR3 runs to 18 residues. V was clipped by 5 bases and J by 5 bases; unmatched bases: 14. DNA for the CDR3: TGTGCCAGCAGTAAACGTTTGGCGACTAGCGGGAGTCGAGATACGCAGTATTTT. Its protein is CASSKRLATSGSRDTQYF.

The chain combines TRBV7-9 with TRBJ2-5; D is undetermined. Germline V CDR1 and CDR2: SEHNR, FQNEAQ (reference sequence). This CDR3 region has 16 residues. Deletions cut 4 bases from V and 4 bases from J, with 19 bases between. CDR3 in DNA: TGTGCCAGCAGCTCCCTAAACCGCCCCAGCCCAGAGACCCAGTACTTC. This translates into CASSSLNRPSPETQYF.

This clonotype has only a few counts. This chain links TRBV14 with TRBJ2-5; 12 nucleotides match TRBD1. The J segment lost 11 bases and the V segment lost 4 bases, leaving 11 bases of the junction unmatched. This CDR3 comprises 15 residues. Germline assignment: CDR1 SGHDN and CDR2 FVKESK. The CDR3 sequence is CASSLAGTGGGEQYF. In DNA form, the CDR3 reads TGTGCCAGCAGCCTTGCCGGGACAGGGGGCGGAGAGCAGTACTTC.

The chain uses TRBV7-8 and TRBJ2-5, with TRBD1 matching over 8 bases. The DNA end is a closer match to TRBJ2-7, so the J assignment may be wrong. Germline values: CDR1 SGHVS, CDR2 FQNEAQ. The CDR3 is 14 amino acids. This CDR3 is CASSFLQGVNEQYF. The CDR3 nucleotides are TGTGCCAGCAGCTTCCTACAGGGGGTGAACGAGCAGTACTTC.